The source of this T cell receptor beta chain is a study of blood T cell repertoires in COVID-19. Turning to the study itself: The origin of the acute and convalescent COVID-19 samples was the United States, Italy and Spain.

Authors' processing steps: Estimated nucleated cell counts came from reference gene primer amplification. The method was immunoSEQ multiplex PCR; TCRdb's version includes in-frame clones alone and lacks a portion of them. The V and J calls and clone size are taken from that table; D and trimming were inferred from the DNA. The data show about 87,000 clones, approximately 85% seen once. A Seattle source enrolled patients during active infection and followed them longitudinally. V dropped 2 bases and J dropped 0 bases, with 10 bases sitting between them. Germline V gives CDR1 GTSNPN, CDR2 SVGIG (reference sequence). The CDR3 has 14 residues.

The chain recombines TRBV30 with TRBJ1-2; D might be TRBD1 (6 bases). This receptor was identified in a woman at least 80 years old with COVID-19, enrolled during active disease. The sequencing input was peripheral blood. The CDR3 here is CAWSRDTTNYGYTF. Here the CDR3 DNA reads TGTGCCTGGAGTAGGGACACTACTAACTATGGCTACACCTTC. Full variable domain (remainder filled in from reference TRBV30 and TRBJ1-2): SQTIHQWPATLVQPVGSPLSLECTVEGTSNPNLYWYRQAAGRGLQLLFYSVGIGQISSEVPQNLSASRPQDRQFILSSKKLLLSDSGFYLCAWSRDTTNYGYTFGSGTRLTVV.